This T cell receptor (beta chain) is from a study of blood T cell repertoires in COVID-19. Study context: The analysed material was cDNA or gDNA that came from T cells, B-cell-depleted T cells, or PBMCs.

Measured with immunoSEQ multiplex PCR; TCRdb has only the in-frame clones, and not every one. The table has fewer than 300,000 clones, roughly 84% seen once. The count of this clone is one. The sequenced sample was peripheral blood. The TCR was taken from a woman between 18 and 30 years old with acute or convalescent COVID-19.

CDR3: CAVMGRGTYNEQFF. The CDR3 nucleotides read TGTGCCGTCATGGGGAGGGGGACCTACAATGAGCAGTTCTTC. The genes are TRBV19 and TRBJ2-1; TRBD2 might be the D (7 bases). This CDR3 contains 14 residues. Per germline, CDR1 LNHDA and CDR2 SQIVND (reference sequence). Trimming left V 11 bases short and J 2 bases short, with 16 bases between.